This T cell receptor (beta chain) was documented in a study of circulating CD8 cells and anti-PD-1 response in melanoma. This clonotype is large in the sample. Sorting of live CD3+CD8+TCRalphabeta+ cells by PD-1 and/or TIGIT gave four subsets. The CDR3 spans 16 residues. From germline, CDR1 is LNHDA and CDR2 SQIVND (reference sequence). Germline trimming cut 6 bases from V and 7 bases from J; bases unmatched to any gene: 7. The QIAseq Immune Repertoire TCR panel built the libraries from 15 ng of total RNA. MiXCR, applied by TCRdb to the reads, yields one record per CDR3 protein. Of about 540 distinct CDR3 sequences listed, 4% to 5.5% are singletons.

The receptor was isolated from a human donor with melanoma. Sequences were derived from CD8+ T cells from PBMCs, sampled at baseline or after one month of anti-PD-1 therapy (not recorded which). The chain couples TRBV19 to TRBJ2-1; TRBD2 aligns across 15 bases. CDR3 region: CASSTGLAGGRNEQFF. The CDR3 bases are TGTGCCAGTAGCACAGGACTAGCGGGGGGGCGAAATGAGCAGTTCTTC.